The clone carrying this T cell receptor beta chain was counted only a few times. The antigen remains undetermined. The sample originates from a study of T cell repertoires in cytomegalovirus infection. Across the study: Public TCR beta signatures provided an indication of both CMV infection and a matching HLA type. Overall study results and limits: Carriage of CMV together with the relevant HLA was identifiable through cumulative public TCR beta family frequency. Predominance within the ex vivo response was attributable to HLA-C-restricted CMV-specific TCR beta clonotypes.

Germline V lookup: CDR1 DFQATT, CDR2 SNEGSKA (reference sequence). Trimming took 5 bases from V and 5 from J; bases not matched to a gene: 9. The CDR3 length is 15 residues. One entry per CDR3 protein results from TCRdb running MiXCR on the reads. The top ten clones hold under 7% of a sample with approximately 250,000 distinct CDR3 sequences, 6% to 8% of them seen once. This receptor was taken from a human donor in good health (CMV status not recorded). Some clones in this sample may be carry-over from other donors' samples. The chain has TRBV20-1 and TRBJ2-2; 9 bases match TRBD2. Sequenced material: PBMCs. CDR3 loop: CSALRAGGRTGELFF. The CDR3 DNA sequence: TGCAGTGCTTTAAGAGCGGGGGGTAGAACCGGGGAGCTGTTTTTT.